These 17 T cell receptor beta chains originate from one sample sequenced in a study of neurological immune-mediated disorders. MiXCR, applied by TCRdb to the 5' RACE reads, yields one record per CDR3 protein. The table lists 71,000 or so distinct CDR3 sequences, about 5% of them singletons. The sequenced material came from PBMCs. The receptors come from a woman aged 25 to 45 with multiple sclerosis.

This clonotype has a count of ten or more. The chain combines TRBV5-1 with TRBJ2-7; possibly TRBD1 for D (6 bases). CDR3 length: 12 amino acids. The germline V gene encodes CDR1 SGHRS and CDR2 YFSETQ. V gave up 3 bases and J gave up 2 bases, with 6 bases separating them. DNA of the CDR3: TGCGCCAGCAGCTGGACAGCCTACGAGCAGTACGTC. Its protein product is CASSWTAYEQYV.

CDR3 sequence reads: CASSLEALAGETQYF. CDR3 DNA: TGTGCCAGCAGCTTGGAAGCCCTAGCGGGAGAGACCCAGTACTTC. The rearrangement uses TRBV5-6 and TRBJ2-5; 8 nucleotides line up with TRBD2. The CDR3 runs to 15 residues. V gave up 0 bases and J gave up 4 bases; unmatched junction bases: 5. CDR1 and CDR2 from the germline V gene are SGHDT and YYEEEE.

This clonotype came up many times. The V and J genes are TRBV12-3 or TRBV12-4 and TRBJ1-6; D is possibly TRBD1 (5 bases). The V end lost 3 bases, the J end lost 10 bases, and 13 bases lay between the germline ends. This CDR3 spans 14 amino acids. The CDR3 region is CASSFGSGGSPLHF. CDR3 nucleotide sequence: TGTGCCAGCAGTTTTGGGTCTGGGGGGTCACCCCTCCACTTT.

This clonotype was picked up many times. The CDR3 spells CASSRLAGGQSSYNEQFF. For the CDR3, the DNA is TGTGCCAGCAGCAGACTAGCGGGGGGTCAGAGCTCCTACAATGAGCAGTTCTTC. V gene TRBV7-8 combines with J gene TRBJ2-1; TRBD2 aligns across 13 bases. Trimming cost V 5 bases and J 0 bases; bases outside gene matches: 7. This CDR3 spans 18 amino acids. Germline CDR1 reads SGHVS; CDR2 reads FQNEAQ. The whole variable domain, filled in from reference TRBV7-8 and TRBJ2-1, reads GAGVSQSPRYKVAKRGQDVALRCDPISGHVSLFWYQQALGQGPEFLTYFQNEAQLDKSGLPSDRFFAERPEGSVSTLKIQRTQQEDSAVYLCASSRLAGGQSSYNEQFFGPGTRLTVL.

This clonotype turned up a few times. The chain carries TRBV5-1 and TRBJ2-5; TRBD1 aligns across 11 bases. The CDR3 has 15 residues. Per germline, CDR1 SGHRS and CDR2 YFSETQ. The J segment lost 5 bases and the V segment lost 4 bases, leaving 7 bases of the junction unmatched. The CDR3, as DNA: TGCGCCAGCAGCATCCGGACAGGGGGCGCGGAGACCCAGTACTTC. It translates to CASSIRTGGAETQYF. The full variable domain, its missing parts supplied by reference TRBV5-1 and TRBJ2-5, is KAGVTQTPRYLIKTRGQQVTLSCSPISGHRSVSWYQQTPGQGLQFLFEYFSETQRNKGNFPGRFSGRQFSNSRSEMNVSTLELGDSALYLCASSIRTGGAETQYFGPGTRLLVL.

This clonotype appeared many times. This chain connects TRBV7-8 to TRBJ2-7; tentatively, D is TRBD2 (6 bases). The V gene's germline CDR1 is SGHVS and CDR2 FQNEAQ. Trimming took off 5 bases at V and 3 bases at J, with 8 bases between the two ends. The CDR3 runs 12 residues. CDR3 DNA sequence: TGTGCCAGCAGCGGGGGGAGCTACGAGCAGTACGTC. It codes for CASSGGSYEQYV.

CDR3: CASRGEKLFF. As DNA, the CDR3 is TGTGCCAGCAGGGGCGAAAAACTGTTTTTT. This chain joins TRBV7-9 and TRBJ1-4, with D hard to call. Trimming removed 6 bases from V and 8 bases from J, with 4 bases in between. CDR3 length equals 10 residues. CDR1 and CDR2 (germline): SEHNR, FQNEAQ (reference sequence).

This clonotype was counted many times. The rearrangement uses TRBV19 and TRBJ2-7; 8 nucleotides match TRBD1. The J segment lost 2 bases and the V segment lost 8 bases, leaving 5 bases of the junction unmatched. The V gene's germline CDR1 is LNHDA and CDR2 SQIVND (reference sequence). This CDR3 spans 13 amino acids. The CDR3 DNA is TGTGCCAGTCGACAGGGGCCCCCCTACGAGCAGTACTTC. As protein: CASRQGPPYEQYF.

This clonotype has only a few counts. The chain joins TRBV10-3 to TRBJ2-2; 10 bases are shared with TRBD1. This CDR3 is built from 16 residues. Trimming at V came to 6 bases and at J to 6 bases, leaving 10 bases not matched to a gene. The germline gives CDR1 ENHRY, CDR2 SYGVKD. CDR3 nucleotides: TGTGCCATCAGCCGGGACAGGGGAGGAGTAGCCGGGGAGCTGTTTTTT. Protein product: CAISRDRGGVAGELFF.

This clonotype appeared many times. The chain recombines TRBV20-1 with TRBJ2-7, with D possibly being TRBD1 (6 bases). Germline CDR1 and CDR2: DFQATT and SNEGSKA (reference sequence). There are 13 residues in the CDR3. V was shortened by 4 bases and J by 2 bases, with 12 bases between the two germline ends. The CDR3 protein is CSANSGGPYEQYF. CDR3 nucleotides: TGCAGTGCTAACAGTGGGGGCCCCTACGAGCAGTACTTC.

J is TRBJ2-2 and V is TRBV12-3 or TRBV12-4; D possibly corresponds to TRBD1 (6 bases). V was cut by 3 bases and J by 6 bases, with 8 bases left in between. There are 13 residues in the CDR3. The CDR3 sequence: CASSFTGSGELFF. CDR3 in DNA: TGTGCCAGCAGTTTCACAGGGTCCGGGGAGCTGTTTTTT.

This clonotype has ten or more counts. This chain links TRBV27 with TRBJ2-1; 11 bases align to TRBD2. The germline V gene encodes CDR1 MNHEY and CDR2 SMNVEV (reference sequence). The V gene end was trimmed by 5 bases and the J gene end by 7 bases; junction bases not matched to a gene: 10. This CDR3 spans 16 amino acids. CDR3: CASSPGLAEPWNEQFF. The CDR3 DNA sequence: TGTGCCAGCAGTCCGGGACTAGCGGAACCTTGGAATGAGCAGTTCTTC.

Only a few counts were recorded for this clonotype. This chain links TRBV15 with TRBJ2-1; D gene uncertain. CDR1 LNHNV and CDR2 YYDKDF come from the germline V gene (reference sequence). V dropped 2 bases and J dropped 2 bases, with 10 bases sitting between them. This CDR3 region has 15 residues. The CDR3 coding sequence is TGTGCCACCAGCAGATCCTCCACCGCCTACAATGAGCAGTTCTTC. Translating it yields CATSRSSTAYNEQFF.

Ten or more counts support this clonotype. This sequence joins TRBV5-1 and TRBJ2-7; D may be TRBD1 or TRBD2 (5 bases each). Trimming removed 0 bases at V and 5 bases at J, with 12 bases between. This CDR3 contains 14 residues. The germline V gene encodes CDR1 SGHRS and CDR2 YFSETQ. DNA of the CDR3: TGCGCCAGCAGCTTGGGGGCAGGGAGCAACGAGCAGTACTTC. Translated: CASSLGAGSNEQYF.

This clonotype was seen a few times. The CDR3 loop is CASSRQGNTGELFF. In nucleotides, the CDR3 is TGTGCCAGCAGCCGACAGGGGAACACCGGGGAGCTGTTTTTT. V is TRBV3-1 and J is TRBJ2-2; 7 bases are shared with TRBD1. Unmatched junction bases numbered 0, after V lost 4 bases and J lost 1 base. This CDR3 contains 14 residues. The germline V gene has CDR1 LGHDT and CDR2 YNNKEL (reference sequence). Using reference TRBV3-1 and TRBJ2-2 for the parts outside the CDR3, the full variable domain is DTAVSQTPKYLVTQMGNDKSIKCEQNLGHDTMYWYKQDSKKFLKIMFSYNNKELIINETVPNRFSPKSPDKAHLNLHINSLELGDSAVYFCASSRQGNTGELFFGEGSRLTVL.

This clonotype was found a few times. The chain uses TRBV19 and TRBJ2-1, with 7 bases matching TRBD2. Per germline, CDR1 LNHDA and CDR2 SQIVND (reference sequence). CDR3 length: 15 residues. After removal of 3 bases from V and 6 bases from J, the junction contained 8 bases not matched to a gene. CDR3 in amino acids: CASSIMGGFGNEQFF. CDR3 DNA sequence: TGTGCCAGTAGTATTATGGGGGGGTTTGGCAATGAGCAGTTCTTC. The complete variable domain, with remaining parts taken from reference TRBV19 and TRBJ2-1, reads DGGITQSPKYLFRKEGQNVTLSCEQNLNHDAMYWYRQDPGQGLRLIYYSQIVNDFQKGDIAEGYSVSREKKESFPLTVTSAQKNPTAFYLCASSIMGGFGNEQFFGPGTRLTVL.

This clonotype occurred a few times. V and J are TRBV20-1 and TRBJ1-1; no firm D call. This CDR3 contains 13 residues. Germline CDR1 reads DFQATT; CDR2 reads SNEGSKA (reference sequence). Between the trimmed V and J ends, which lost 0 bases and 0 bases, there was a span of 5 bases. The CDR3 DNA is TGCAGTGCTAGAGACAGGATGAACACTGAAGCTTTCTTT. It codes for CSARDRMNTEAFF.